These T cell receptor beta chains were read from a single sample in a study of regulatory T cells in long-lasting Graves disease. TCRdb re-called the multiplex PCR reads with MiXCR, one entry per CDR3 protein. The table lists hundreds of thousands of distinct CDR3 sequences, roughly 21% of them singletons. The source material was peripheral blood mononuclear cells (PBMCs), sampled when the disease was refractory, from a patient treated with antithyroid drugs. Receptor source: a female donor with Graves disease. Both conserved end residues are part of each CDR3. A D gene is named only where the DNA matches it firmly. Some rows have no size entry. The others give once, few or many, or a class for an expanded clone.

J gene | clone size | D gene | V gene | CDR3 DNA | CDR3 protein
TRBJ2-3 | NA | NA | TRBV28 | TGTGCCAGCAGTTTTGAGGGGGGGGCAGATACGCAGTATTTT | CASSFEGGADTQYF
TRBJ2-7 | NA | TRBD1 | TRBV27 | TGTGCCAGCAGTAAAAGACAGGGAACCTACGAGCAGTACTTC | CASSKRQGTYEQYF
TRBJ2-5 | many | NA | TRBV2 | TGTGCCAGCACCCCGGACGGACAAGAGACCCAGTACTTC | CASTPDGQETQYF
TRBJ1-2 | NA | TRBD1 | TRBV5-1 | TGCGTCAGCAGCCCGTCGGGACAGAACTATGGCTACGCCTTC | CVSSPSGQNYGYAF
TRBJ1-2 | many | TRBD1 | TRBV10-3 | TGTGCCATCAAGGACAGGGGTCACTATGGCTACACCTTC | CAIKDRGHYGYTF
TRBJ1-2 | NA | NA | TRBV6-2/TRBV6-3 | TGTGCCAGCAGATGGGGGGGTGGCTATGGCTACACCTTC | CASRWGGGYGYTF
TRBJ1-2 | NA | TRBD1 | TRBV20-1 | TGCAGTGCGCAGTACGGGCCTGACAGGGTCAGTGGCTACACCTTC | CSAQYGPDRVSGYTF
TRBJ2-7 | many | NA | TRBV2 | TGTGCCAGCAGTGTGGGCAGTTCCTACGAGCAGTACTTC | CASSVGSSYEQYF
TRBJ1-3 | many | TRBD1 | TRBV11-2 | TGTGCCAGCTCATCTGGACAGGACCCGTTCTCTGGAAACACCATATATTTT | CASSSGQDPFSGNTIYF
TRBJ2-3 | NA | NA | TRBV6-1 | TGTGCCAGCAGCTCCAGGGGGGGAGGGCTCACAGATACGCAGTATTTT | CASSSRGGGLTDTQYF
TRBJ1-3 | NA | NA | TRBV28 | TGTGCCAGCAGTTTTCATAAAGTAGGCACCATATATTTT | CASSFHKVGTIYF
TRBJ2-7 | many | NA | TRBV28 | TGTGCCAGCAGTTTACAGAACAGGGGAGGCGAGCAGTACTTC | CASSLQNRGGEQYF
TRBJ1-1 | many | NA | TRBV12-3/TRBV12-4 | TGTGCCAGCAGCCTAGGGGGTGGGGCCACTGAAGCTTTCTTT | CASSLGGGATEAFF
TRBJ2-7 | NA | NA | TRBV7-2 | TGTGCCAGCAGCTTGAACCCGCGGCTTTCGAGCTCCTACGAGCAGTACTTC | CASSLNPRLSSSYEQYF
TRBJ2-5 | NA | NA | TRBV4-1 | TGCGCCAGCAGCCAAGGAATTGGGGGAGAGACCCAGTACTTC | CASSQGIGGETQYF
TRBJ2-7 | once | NA | TRBV10-3 | TGTGCCACCGGGCGGAACGCCTACGAGCAGTACTTC | CATGRNAYEQYF